These 6 T cell receptor beta chains were sequenced from one sample in a study of T cells in Graves' hyperthyroidism and ophthalmopathy. Template material for amplifying TCR beta CDR3 regions consisted of RNA transcripts. The primer set for the first-round RT-PCR of the TCR CDR3 was HTBI. TCRdb used MiXCR to reprocess the multiplex PCR reads, holding one entry per CDR3 protein. Of approximately 720,000 distinct CDR3 sequences listed, around 20% were seen once; the top ten hold roughly 17%. The specimen was blood. These TCRs come from a woman aged 45-59 years with Graves' hyperthyroidism that later progressed to Graves' ophthalmopathy.

This clonotype occurred many times. This chain connects TRBV7-9 to TRBJ1-1; tentatively, D is TRBD1 (5 bases). Germline CDR1 SEHNR, CDR2 FQNEAQ (reference sequence). The CDR3 contains 12 residues. V dropped 4 bases and J dropped 10 bases, with 13 bases sitting between them. The CDR3 DNA reads as TGTGCCAGCAGCTGGGTCGGGGGGAGAGCTTTCTTT. This encodes CASSWVGGRAFF.

The table lists this clonotype with many counts. The chain recombines TRBV20-1 with TRBJ1-1; TRBD1 matches at 7 bases. Trimming cost V 2 bases and J 6 bases; bases outside gene matches: 3. Germline V gene sequence: CDR1 DFQATT, CDR2 SNEGSKA (reference sequence). The CDR3 is 12 residues long. The CDR3 loop is CSARQGGPEAFF. The CDR3 DNA reads TGCAGTGCTAGACAGGGGGGACCTGAAGCTTTCTTT.

This chain joins TRBV10-1 and TRBJ2-3, with 7 bases matching TRBD2. Looked up from germline, CDR1 is WNHNN and CDR2 is SYGVQD (reference sequence). The V segment lost 2 bases and the J segment 4 bases; nucleotides outside the gene matches: 9. CDR3 size: 16 residues. The CDR3 spells CASSEGLRGWADTQYF. For the CDR3, the DNA is TGCGCCAGCAGTGAGGGTCTGCGGGGGTGGGCAGATACGCAGTATTTT.

Ten or more counts support this clonotype. The chain couples TRBV3-1 to TRBJ1-6; D uncertain. The CDR3 runs to 15 residues. V was clipped by 0 bases and J by 9 bases, with 12 bases between them. Germline V CDR1 and CDR2: LGHDT, YNNKEL (reference sequence). Here the CDR3 reads CASSQDKMRASPLHF. CDR3 coding DNA: TGTGCCAGCAGCCAAGATAAGATGAGGGCTTCACCCCTCCACTTT.

The chain employs TRBV2 and TRBJ1-5; D possibly corresponds to TRBD1 (6 bases). The germline CDR1 and CDR2 sequences are SNHLY and FYNNEI. The CDR3 loop spans 12 amino acids. V dropped 7 bases and J dropped 5 bases, with 9 bases sitting between them. The CDR3 spells CASTRGDQPQHF. DNA of the CDR3: TGTGCCAGCACCAGGGGAGATCAGCCCCAGCATTTT.

The chain has TRBV27 and TRBJ2-1, with 9 bases fitting TRBD1. Trimming at V came to 4 bases and at J to 1 base, leaving 5 bases not matched to a gene. The CDR3 has 16 amino acids. Germline V gene sequence: CDR1 MNHEY, CDR2 SMNVEV (reference sequence). The chain's CDR3 is CASSSGQGYSYNEQFF. Here the CDR3 DNA reads TGTGCCAGCAGTTCTGGACAGGGGTATTCCTACAATGAGCAGTTCTTC.